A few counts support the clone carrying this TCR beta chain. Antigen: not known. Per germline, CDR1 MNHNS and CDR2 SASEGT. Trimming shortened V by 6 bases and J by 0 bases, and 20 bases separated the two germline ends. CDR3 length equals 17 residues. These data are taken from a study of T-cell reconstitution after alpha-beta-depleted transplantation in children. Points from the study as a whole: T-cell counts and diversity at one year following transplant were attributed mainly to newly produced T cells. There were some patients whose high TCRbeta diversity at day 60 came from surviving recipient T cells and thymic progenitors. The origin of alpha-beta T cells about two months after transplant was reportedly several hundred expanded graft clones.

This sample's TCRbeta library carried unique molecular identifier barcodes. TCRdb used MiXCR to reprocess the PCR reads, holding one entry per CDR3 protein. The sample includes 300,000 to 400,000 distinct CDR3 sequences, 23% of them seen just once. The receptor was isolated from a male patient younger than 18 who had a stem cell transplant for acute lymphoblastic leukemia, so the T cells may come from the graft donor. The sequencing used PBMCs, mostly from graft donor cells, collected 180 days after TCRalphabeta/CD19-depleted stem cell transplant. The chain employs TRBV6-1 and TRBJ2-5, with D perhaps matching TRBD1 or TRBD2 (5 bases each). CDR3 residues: CASSLFEGLNNQETQYF. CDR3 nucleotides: TGTGCCAGCAGCCTATTTGAGGGGCTCAACAACCAAGAGACCCAGTACTTC.